This TCR beta chain was sequenced in a study of follicular helper T cells after annual influenza vaccination. Profiling relied on immunoSEQ multiplex PCR, and the TCRdb table lists in-frame clones only, not all of them. The profile shows some 7,000 clones, about four fifths of them singletons. This CDR3 is 11 amino acids long. CDR1 is SNHLY and CDR2 is FYNNEI in the germline V gene. V lost 8 bases to trimming and J lost 4 bases, with 6 bases between them. The time point is: 2015-2016 season, 7 days after influenza vaccination. The sequencing here drew on CXCR5- memory CD4+ T cells sorted from blood, taken 7 days after influenza vaccination. This TCR derives from an adult who received the influenza vaccine. This rearrangement joins TRBV2 to TRBJ2-1; no firm D call. The CDR3 spells CASGAYNEQFF. As DNA, the CDR3 is TGTGCCAGCGGCGCTTACAATGAGCAGTTCTTC.